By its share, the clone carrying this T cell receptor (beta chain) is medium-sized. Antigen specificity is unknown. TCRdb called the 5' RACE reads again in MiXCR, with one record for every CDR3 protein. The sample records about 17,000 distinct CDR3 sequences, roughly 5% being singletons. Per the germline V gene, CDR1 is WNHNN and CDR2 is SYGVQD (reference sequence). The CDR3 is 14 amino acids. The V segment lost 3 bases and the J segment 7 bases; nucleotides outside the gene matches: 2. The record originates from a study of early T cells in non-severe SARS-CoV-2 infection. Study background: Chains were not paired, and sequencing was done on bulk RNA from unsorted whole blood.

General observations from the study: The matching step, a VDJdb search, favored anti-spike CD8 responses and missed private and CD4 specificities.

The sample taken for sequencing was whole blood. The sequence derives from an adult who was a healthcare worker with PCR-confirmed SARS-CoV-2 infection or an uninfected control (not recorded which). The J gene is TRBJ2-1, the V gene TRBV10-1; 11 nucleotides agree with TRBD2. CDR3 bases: TGCGCCAGCAGTGAACTAGCGGGAGTTAATGAGCAGTTCTTC. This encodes CASSELAGVNEQFF.